These 5 T cell receptor beta chains came from one sample sequenced in a study of metastatic and nonmetastatic thyroid tumors. TCRdb reprocessed the PCR reads via MiXCR. Here the sample spans approximately 70,000 clones, around 20% being singletons. The entire patient cohort was treatment-naive prior to thyroid surgery. The sample consisted of blood. The receptors were gathered from a female donor with papillary thyroid cancer or a benign thyroid nodule (not recorded which). Some clones in this sample may be carry-over from other donors' samples.

This clone has only a few counts. The V call is TRBV6-1, the J call TRBJ2-7; the D is unclear. The CDR3 length is 13 residues. Germline V gives CDR1 MNHNS, CDR2 SASEGT. Between the trimmed V and J ends, which lost 6 bases and 4 bases, there was a span of 13 bases. The CDR3 nucleotides are TGTGCCAGCAGCCAGTGGACGCATTACGAGCAGTACTTC. This sequence encodes CASSQWTHYEQYF.

The V gene is TRBV10-2, the J gene TRBJ1-1; 10 nucleotides agree with TRBD1. The germline V gene encodes CDR1 WSHSY and CDR2 SAAADI. CDR3 length equals 15 residues. V lost 6 bases and J lost 8; bases outside the gene matches: 12. The CDR3 here is CASRDDGTGELEAFF. In DNA, the CDR3 is TGCGCCAGCAGGGATGACGGGACAGGGGAATTAGAAGCTTTCTTT.

The rearrangement links TRBV27 to TRBJ2-7; TRBD1 aligns across 8 bases. There are 13 residues in the CDR3. Germline-derived CDR1 and CDR2 are MNHEY and SMNVEV (reference sequence). Losses at the gene ends were 8 bases for V and 3 bases for J; bases not matched to a gene: 6. CDR3 bases: TGTGCCAGCGGAACAGGGGGGTTCTACGAGCAGTACTTC. As protein: CASGTGGFYEQYF.

This clone showed up many times. The rearrangement uses TRBV10-2 and TRBJ2-7; D may be TRBD2 (5 bases). CDR3 length equals 14 residues. Germline-derived CDR1 and CDR2 are WSHSY and SAAADI. V was cut by 0 bases and J by 3 bases, with 9 bases left in between. The CDR3, as DNA: TGCGCCAGCAGTGAGTCGAGGGCTAGCTACGAGCAGTACTTC. It is translated as CASSESRASYEQYF.

This clone was seen ten or more times. The rearrangement uses TRBV20-1 and TRBJ2-1, with D tentatively TRBD2 (6 bases). The CDR3 totals 13 residues. Germline CDR1 is DFQATT and CDR2 is SNEGSKA (reference sequence). V lost 1 base and J 8 bases, leaving 12 bases between the germline ends. DNA for the CDR3: TGCAGTGCTAGAGGACTAGAACGAGATGAGCAGTTCTTC. This gives the protein CSARGLERDEQFF.